Each of the 24 T cell receptor beta chains below was sequenced from the same sample in a study of beta chain features in type 1 diabetes. Reverse transcribing all isolated RNA meant expressed TCRB transcripts were sequenced. Sequencing was performed with immunoSEQ multiplex PCR; in TCRdb, only in-frame clones are kept and a portion is missing. The table records some 100,000 clones, 30% to 50% of them present only once. Sequencing input: stem cell memory CD4+ T cells from blood. The receptors stem from a woman aged 18 to 35 in good health.

The chain has TRBV14 and TRBJ1-1, with no clear D. V was trimmed by 1 base and J by 0 bases, leaving 3 bases between them. The CDR3 sequence is 13 residues long. The germline V gene has CDR1 SGHDN and CDR2 FVKESK. The CDR3 sequence: CASSQALNTEAFF. The DNA for the CDR3 is TGTGCCAGCAGCCAAGCCTTGAACACTGAAGCTTTCTTT.

The chain combines TRBV9 with TRBJ1-1; D gene uncertain. From germline, CDR1 is SGDLS and CDR2 YYNGEE. This CDR3 is built from 12 residues. V gave up 4 bases and J gave up 0 bases, with 4 bases separating them. CDR3 region: CASSFMNTEAFF. The CDR3 nucleotides read TGTGCCAGCAGCTTCATGAACACTGAAGCTTTCTTT.

This clone was seen a few times. The chain has TRBV7-2 and TRBJ2-5; D unresolved. The CDR3 runs to 14 residues. Germline CDR1 is SGHTA and CDR2 is FQGNSA. V gave up 0 bases and J gave up 3 bases, with 8 bases separating them. CDR3 DNA: TGTGCCAGCAGCTTAGCGGGCTCAAAAGAGACCCAGTACTTC. Its protein product is CASSLAGSKETQYF.

The chain recombines TRBV15 with TRBJ2-1, with 9 bases matching TRBD2. Unmatched junction bases numbered 8, after V lost 9 bases and J lost 5 bases. The CDR3 is made up of 14 amino acids. Germline V gene data show CDR1 as LNHNV and CDR2 as YYDKDF (reference sequence). In nucleotides, the CDR3 is TGTGCCACTAAGCGGGCTAGCGGGAACAATGAGCAGTTCTTC. Its translation is CATKRASGNNEQFF. Drawing the rest from reference TRBV15 and TRBJ2-1, the complete variable domain is DAMVIQNPRYQVTQFGKPVTLSCSQTLNHNVMYWYQQKSSQAPKLLFHYYDKDFNNEADTPDNFQSRRPNTSFCFLDIRSPGLGDTAMYLCATKRASGNNEQFFGPGTRLTVL.

This clone appeared a few times. The chain joins TRBV5-1 to TRBJ2-1, with 11 nucleotides matching TRBD1. J gave up 4 bases and V 4 bases, and 4 bases lay outside the gene matches. The CDR3 totals 15 residues. Germline CDR1 is SGHRS and CDR2 is YFSETQ. Here the CDR3 DNA reads TGCGCCAGCAGCCTCGGACAGGGGGCGTACAATGAGCAGTTCTTC. This gives the protein CASSLGQGAYNEQFF.

This chain uses TRBV7-9 with TRBJ2-1; unclear D gene. Germline lookup yields CDR1 SEHNR and CDR2 FQNEAQ (reference sequence). Deletions cut 3 bases from V and 7 bases from J, with 10 bases between. This CDR3 region has 13 residues. CDR3 DNA: TGTGCCAGCAGCTTGGGCTCCCCTAATGAGCAGTTCTTC. Its translation: CASSLGSPNEQFF.

This rearrangement joins TRBV10-3 to TRBJ2-1; 9 bases are shared with TRBD2. With V trimmed by 4 bases and J by 10 bases, 2 bases remained unmatched. Germline-derived CDR1 and CDR2 are ENHRY and SYGVKD. The CDR3 extends over 12 amino acids. The CDR3 nucleotides read TGTGCCATCAGTGGGAGCGGGAGGGAGCAGTTCTTC. Protein: CAISGSGREQFF.

This clone was picked up a small number of times. This sequence joins TRBV29-1 and TRBJ2-3; possible D gene TRBD1, 5 bases. Trimming cost V 4 bases and J 2 bases, with 7 bases left between them. The CDR3 loop spans 12 amino acids. Germline CDR1 reads SQVTM; CDR2 reads ANQGSEA. CDR3: CSVGQYTDTQYF. The DNA for the CDR3 is TGCAGCGTTGGACAGTACACAGATACGCAGTATTTT.

This clone has a handful of counts. The V and J genes are TRBV7-2 and TRBJ1-2; D remains ambiguous. CDR1 is SGHTA and CDR2 is FQGNSA in the germline V gene. The CDR3 has 13 residues. V lost 0 bases and J 5 bases, leaving 7 bases between the germline ends. CDR3 sequence reads: CASSLATAYGYTF. Written as DNA, the CDR3 is TGTGCCAGCAGCTTAGCCACAGCATATGGCTACACCTTC.

The chain employs TRBV4-1 and TRBJ2-4; D uncertain. Germline loops: CDR1 MGHRA, CDR2 YSYEKL. The CDR3 is 18 amino acids. V lost 0 bases, J lost 0 bases, and 15 bases lay in between. CDR3 loop: CASSQEEQKLLAKNIQYF. The DNA for the CDR3 is TGCGCCAGCAGCCAAGAAGAACAGAAACTTCTAGCCAAAAACATTCAGTACTTC.

V is TRBV14 and J is TRBJ2-1, with D possibly being TRBD1 (6 bases). Germline V gene lookup returns CDR1 SGHDN and CDR2 FVKESK. V gave up 1 base and J gave up 2 bases, with 12 bases separating them. The CDR3 length is 16 residues. Here the CDR3 reads CASSQASGVPYNEQFF. In DNA, the CDR3 is TGTGCCAGCAGCCAAGCGTCAGGGGTCCCCTACAATGAGCAGTTCTTC.

This rearrangement joins TRBV6-5 to TRBJ2-7; a weak D match, TRBD2 (7 bases). CDR1 is MNHEY and CDR2 is SVGAGI in the germline V gene. V gave up 1 base and J gave up 0 bases, with 13 bases separating them. This CDR3 spans 16 amino acids. The CDR3 DNA reads as TGTGCCAGCAGTTACTGGGTAGGGGGGGCCTCCTACGAGCAGTACTTC. Protein sequence: CASSYWVGGASYEQYF.

A few counts support this clone. The genes are TRBV9 and TRBJ2-4; TRBD2 is a possible D gene (5 bases). The V gene's germline CDR1 is SGDLS and CDR2 YYNGEE. This CDR3 has 11 residues. Deletions cut 4 bases from V and 15 bases from J, with 14 bases between. CDR3 sequence (DNA): TGTGCCAGCAGCTCGGACTCGTACCCGTACTTC. Its translation: CASSSDSYPYF.

This sequence joins TRBV30 and TRBJ1-5; possible D gene TRBD1, 5 bases. This CDR3 has 15 amino acids. V lost 5 bases, J lost 2 bases, and 16 bases lay in between. The germline gives CDR1 GTSNPN, CDR2 SVGIG (reference sequence). The CDR3 loop reads CAWAPRGRGNQPQHF. CDR3 bases: TGTGCCTGGGCACCAAGGGGTAGGGGCAATCAGCCCCAGCATTTT.

This chain uses TRBV9 with TRBJ2-2; possibly TRBD2 for D (5 bases). CDR1 and CDR2 from the germline V gene are SGDLS and YYNGEE. V lost 0 bases to trimming and J lost 1 base, with 13 bases between them. This CDR3 has 17 residues. CDR3 sequence (DNA): TGTGCCAGCAGCGTAGCAAGGGAGCAGCGGAACACCGGGGAGCTGTTTTTT. This gives the protein CASSVAREQRNTGELFF.

The V call is TRBV4-2, the J call TRBJ1-1, with D possibly matching TRBD1 (6 bases). The CDR3 runs 13 residues. V lost 0 bases, J lost 5 bases, and 7 bases lay in between. Germline-derived CDR1 and CDR2 are LGHNA and YNFKEQ. The DNA for the CDR3 is TGTGCCAGCAGCCAAGAGGGGGCGACTGAAGCTTTCTTT. Encoded protein: CASSQEGATEAFF.

This clone came up a few times. J is TRBJ1-1 and V is TRBV5-6; 10 bases fit TRBD1. The CDR3 has 13 amino acids. With V trimmed by 5 bases and J by 4 bases, 2 bases remained unmatched. Germline V gene lookup returns CDR1 SGHDT and CDR2 YYEEEE. DNA of the CDR3: TGTGCCAGCAGGCGGACAGGGGGCACTGAAGCTTTCTTT. Its protein is CASRRTGGTEAFF.

V usage is TRBV9 and J usage is TRBJ1-2, with D uncertain. V was cut by 0 bases and J by 2 bases, with 11 bases left in between. The CDR3 contains 15 residues. Germline V CDR1 and CDR2: SGDLS, YYNGEE. CDR3 loop: CASSVDPGLNYGYTF. The CDR3 DNA follows: TGTGCCAGCAGCGTAGACCCGGGTTTAAACTATGGCTACACCTTC.

The CDR3 loop is CASSSSRTSGYQETQYF. In DNA, the CDR3 is TGTGCCAGCAGCTCATCAAGGACTAGCGGGTACCAAGAGACCCAGTACTTC. The chain joins TRBV7-2 to TRBJ2-5; TRBD2 matches at 11 bases. The J segment lost 0 bases and the V segment lost 4 bases, leaving 7 bases of the junction unmatched. The CDR3 consists of 17 residues. Germline values: CDR1 SGHTA, CDR2 FQGNSA.

The chain employs TRBV18 and TRBJ2-3; perhaps TRBD1 as D (6 bases). V was clipped by 1 base and J by 0 bases, with 14 bases between them. Germline V lookup: CDR1 KGHSH, CDR2 LQKENI. This CDR3 is 17 amino acids long. The CDR3 DNA follows: TGTGCCAGCTCACCACTTCGGTCAGGGGCTAGCACAGATACGCAGTATTTT. It codes for CASSPLRSGASTDTQYF.

The CDR3 coding sequence is TGTGCCAGCAGCTCATCGACAAGTCTTTTGGAAAAACTGTTTTTT. Protein product: CASSSSTSLLEKLFF. V and J are TRBV7-2 and TRBJ1-4; D is ambiguous. The CDR3 spans 15 residues. Germline loops: CDR1 SGHTA, CDR2 FQGNSA. Trimming took off 4 bases at V and 8 bases at J, with 17 bases between the two ends.

V usage is TRBV28 and J usage is TRBJ2-5, with 8 positions matching TRBD1. The germline gives CDR1 MDHEN, CDR2 SYDVKM. The CDR3 spans 15 residues. J lost 11 bases, V lost 3 bases, and 14 bases had no gene match. The CDR3 DNA follows: TGTGCCAGCAGTTTCCGGGACAGGTCATACAATGAGCAGTACTTC. Encoded protein: CASSFRDRSYNEQYF.

This clone was detected many times. The chain joins TRBV7-9 to TRBJ2-6; TRBD1 agrees at 12 bases. The CDR3 is 15 residues long. V dropped 8 bases and J dropped 2; count of bases not matched to a gene: 1. The germline V gene has CDR1 SEHNR and CDR2 FQNEAQ (reference sequence). CDR3 sequence: CASGTGGAGANVLTF. The CDR3 nucleotides read TGTGCCAGCGGGACAGGGGGCGCTGGGGCCAACGTCCTGACTTTC.

V gene TRBV18 combines with J gene TRBJ2-3, with TRBD2 matching over 15 bases. This CDR3 has 19 residues. V shed 8 bases and J 0 bases; nucleotides not matched to a gene: 12. Germline lookup yields CDR1 KGHSH and CDR2 LQKENI. The CDR3 DNA reads TGTGCCAGCCCTCGGGGACTAGCGGGAGGACGAAGTAGCACAGATACGCAGTATTTT. The encoded protein is CASPRGLAGGRSSTDTQYF.